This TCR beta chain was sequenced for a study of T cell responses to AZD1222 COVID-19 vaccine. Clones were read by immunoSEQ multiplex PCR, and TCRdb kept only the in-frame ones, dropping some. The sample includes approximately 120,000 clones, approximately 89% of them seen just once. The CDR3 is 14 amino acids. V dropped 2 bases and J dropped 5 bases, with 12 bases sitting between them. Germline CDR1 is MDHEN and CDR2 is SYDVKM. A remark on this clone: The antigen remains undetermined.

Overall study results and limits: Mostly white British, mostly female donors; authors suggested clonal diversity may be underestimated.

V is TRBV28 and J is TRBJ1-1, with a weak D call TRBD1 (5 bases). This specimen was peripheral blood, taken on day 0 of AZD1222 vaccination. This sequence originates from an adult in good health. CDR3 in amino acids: CASSLVPGRTEAFF. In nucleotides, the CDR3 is TGTGCCAGCAGTTTAGTACCAGGGCGAACTGAAGCTTTCTTT. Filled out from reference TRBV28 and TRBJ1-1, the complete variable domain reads DVKVTQSSRYLVKRTGEKVFLECVQDMDHENMFWYRQDPGLGLRLIYFSYDVKMKEKGDIPEGYSVSREKKERFSLILESASTNQTSMYLCASSLVPGRTEAFFGQGTRLTVV.